This T cell receptor beta chain came from a study of OX40 agonist ivuxolimab in advanced cancers. On the study more broadly: An anti-OX40 (CD134) antibody with agonistic activity, ivuxolimab, was administered to patients. Hepatocellular carcinoma, melanoma, renal cell or head and neck cancer affected the dose-escalation patients. Whole-study results and caveats: Researchers report that CD8+ T cells had, on average, more expanded clones than CD4+. CD4+ and CD8+ T cells in blood underwent clonal expansion by week 6 at 0.1 to 3.0 mg/kg.

J lost 2 bases, V lost 8 bases, and 3 bases had no gene match. The CDR3 contains 13 residues. Germline lookup yields CDR1 MNHEY and CDR2 SMNVEV (reference sequence). This clone has only one observation. Its antigen is not identified. TCRdb keeps only in-frame clones here, not all; method: immunoSEQ multiplex PCR. The repertoire has 55,000 to 65,000 clones, more than 85% of them found once; the top ten carry approximately 18%. V is TRBV27 and J is TRBJ2-1, with 7 nucleotides matching TRBD2. The material was CD4+ or CD8+ T cells sorted from blood, obtained in a trial of the OX40 agonist ivuxolimab. This receptor was taken from an adult with an advanced solid tumor such as melanoma, head and neck, liver or kidney cancer. The CDR3 DNA is TGTGCCAGCTGCCGGGGGGCCTACAATGAGCAGTTCTTC. This gives the protein CASCRGAYNEQFF.